A selection of T cell receptor beta chains follows, all from one sample in a study of shared clonotypes between healthy human individuals. This table comes from immunoSEQ multiplex PCR, and its TCRdb copy is limited to in-frame clones, with some not included. The sample includes millions of clones, 90% to 95% seen only once; the top ten take roughly 0.13%. The sequenced sample was naive CD4+ T cells sorted from blood. Receptors originate from a young man in good health. CDR3s include the opening cysteine and the closing phenylalanine or tryptophan. Fields, in order: V gene, clone size, D gene, J gene, CDR3 DNA, CDR3 protein. D genes are given only for firm matches. Not all rows give a size; the values are once, few, many and, for expanded clones, a class.

>TRBV19|NA|TRBD1|TRBJ1-5
TGTGCCAGTAGTCTACAGGGGGCATGGGATCAGCCCCAGCATTTT
CASSLQGAWDQPQHF
>TRBV11-2|NA|NA|TRBJ2-7
TGTGCCAGCAGCTTAACTGACGGGGGCTCCTACGAGCAGTACTTC
CASSLTDGGSYEQYF
>TRBV4-1|once|NA|TRBJ2-4
TGCGCCAGCAGCCAAGGAGATATAGTTAGGGCCAAAAACATTCAGTACTTC
CASSQGDIVRAKNIQYF
>TRBV2|NA|NA|TRBJ1-6
TGTGCCAGCAGTGAAAGAGGCGGGGGGATATCACCCCTCCACTTT
CASSERGGGISPLHF
>TRBV30|NA|NA|TRBJ2-7
TGTGCCTGGAGCCCCCAGGGGGGAGAGCAGTACTTC
CAWSPQGGEQYF
>TRBV5-6|once|NA|TRBJ2-7
TGTGCCAGCAGCTTAAGACAGAGTGGTGCCGAGCAGTACTTC
CASSLRQSGAEQYF
>TRBV6-5|NA|NA|TRBJ1-1
TGTGCCAGCAGTTCCCCGGGTAACACTGAAGCTTTCTTT
CASSSPGNTEAFF
>TRBV5-4|NA|NA|TRBJ2-7
TGTGCCAGCCGTTTACGGACAGAGGACTACGAGCAGTACTTC
CASRLRTEDYEQYF
>TRBV25-1|NA|TRBD1|TRBJ2-5
TGTGCCAGCAGTGAGGCAGGGGGTTACCAAGAGACCCAGTACTTC
CASSEAGGYQETQYF
>TRBV10-3|NA|NA|TRBJ1-2
TGTGCCATCAGTGAGTCGGGGCCGGGGGCTAACTATGGCTACACCTTC
CAISESGPGANYGYTF
>TRBV2|NA|NA|TRBJ1-5
TGTGCCAGCAGTGATGGTCAGGAGAATCAGCCCCAGCATTTT
CASSDGQENQPQHF
>TRBV7-9|NA|NA|TRBJ1-4
TGTGCCAGCAGCCCGCCCGGGCGAAATGAAAAACTGTTTTTT
CASSPPGRNEKLFF
>TRBV30|NA|NA|TRBJ2-1
TGTGCCTGGAGTGTAAGGGGCGTCACCAATGAGCAGTTCTTC
CAWSVRGVTNEQFF
>TRBV19|NA|NA|TRBJ2-7
TGTGCCAGTAGTATCCCGGCCGACCCCATCGAGCAGTACTTC
CASSIPADPIEQYF
>TRBV5-1|NA|NA|TRBJ1-6
TGCGCCAGCAGCTCGGCCGGAGGCTCCTATAATTCACCCCTCCACTTT
CASSSAGGSYNSPLHF
>TRBV6-5|NA|TRBD1|TRBJ1-2
TGTGCCAGCAGTTTTACAGGGGGCAGGAGTGGCTACACCTTC
CASSFTGGRSGYTF
>TRBV18|NA|NA|TRBJ2-5
TGTGCCAGCTCACCAAAGGAGGCAGGCGGCGGGGAGACCCAGTACTTC
CASSPKEAGGGETQYF